This T cell receptor beta chain is from a study of T cells in Graves' hyperthyroidism and ophthalmopathy. Study-wide findings and caveats: Most expanded thyroid clonotypes above 0.001 also appeared in blood.

On this clonotype: Its antigen is still unknown.

Using RNA transcripts as the source, TCR beta CDR3 regions were amplified. First-round RT-PCR with HTBI primers amplified the TCR CDR3 region. MiXCR was run by TCRdb on the multiplex PCR reads, yielding one entry per CDR3 protein. This table has about 380,000 distinct CDR3 sequences, approximately 17% appearing once. Material for sequencing was blood. The receptor was derived from a man in his late teens or twenties with Graves' ophthalmopathy.

This chain's CDR3 is CASSETQQSTGELFF. CDR3 nucleotides: TGTGCCAGCAGTGAAACCCAACAGAGCACCGGGGAGCTGTTTTTT. The chain carries TRBV6-1 and TRBJ2-2; no clear D. Between the trimmed V and J ends, which lost 2 bases and 4 bases, there was a span of 11 bases. The length of the CDR3 is 15 residues. Germline CDR1 and CDR2: MNHNS and SASEGT.